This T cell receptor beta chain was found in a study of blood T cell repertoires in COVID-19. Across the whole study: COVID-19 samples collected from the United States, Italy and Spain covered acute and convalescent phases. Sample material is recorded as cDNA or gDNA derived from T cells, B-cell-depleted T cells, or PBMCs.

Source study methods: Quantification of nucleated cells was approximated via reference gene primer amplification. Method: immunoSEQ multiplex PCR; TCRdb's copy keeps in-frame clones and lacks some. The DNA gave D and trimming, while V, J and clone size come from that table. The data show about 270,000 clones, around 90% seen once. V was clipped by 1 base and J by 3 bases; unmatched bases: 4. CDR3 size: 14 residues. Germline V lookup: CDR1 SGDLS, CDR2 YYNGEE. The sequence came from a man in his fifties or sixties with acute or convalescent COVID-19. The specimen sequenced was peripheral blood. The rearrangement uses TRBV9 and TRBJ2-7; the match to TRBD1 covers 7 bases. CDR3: CASSVNPGGYEQYF. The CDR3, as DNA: TGTGCCAGCAGCGTAAACCCAGGGGGCTACGAGCAGTACTTC.